These 26 T cell receptor beta chains were sequenced from one sample in a study of cytomegalovirus exposure and HLA in healthy donors. The PCR ran on 60 Vbeta and 13 Jbeta primers. Clones were sequenced by immunoSEQ multiplex PCR, and TCRdb holds only the in-frame ones, with some missing. This table holds some 41,000 clones. Sequencing input: PBMCs. The receptors derive from a man aged 30 to 39 in good health and CMV-seronegative.

V is TRBV4-2 and J is TRBJ2-5; TRBD2 agrees at 8 bases. J gave up 4 bases and V 2 bases, and 0 bases lay outside the gene matches. CDR1 is LGHNA and CDR2 is YNFKEQ in the germline V gene. This CDR3 comprises 13 residues. The CDR3 DNA reads TGTGCCAGCAGCCAACGGGGGGGAGAGACCCAGTACTTC. Encoded protein: CASSQRGGETQYF.

The chain is built from TRBV19 and TRBJ2-7, with 9 bases that match TRBD1. Per the germline V gene, CDR1 is LNHDA and CDR2 is SQIVND (reference sequence). This CDR3 is 14 amino acids long. Trimming removed 7 bases from V and 5 bases from J; junction bases left unmatched: 9. The CDR3 protein is CASNQPGQGNEQYF. Here the CDR3 DNA reads TGTGCCAGTAATCAACCGGGACAGGGAAACGAGCAGTACTTC.

The chain combines TRBV6-6 with TRBJ1-1; TRBD1 aligns across 8 bases. After removal of 2 bases from V and 1 base from J, the junction contained 3 bases not matched to a gene. This CDR3 region has 15 residues. Germline V gene data show CDR1 as MNHNY and CDR2 as SVGAGI (reference sequence). The CDR3 DNA reads as TGTGCCAGCAGTTACGGGCAGGGGGCGAACACTGAAGCTTTCTTT. Its translation is CASSYGQGANTEAFF.

The rearrangement joins TRBV6-4 to TRBJ2-1; TRBD2 matches 8 bases. V shed 6 bases, J shed 0 bases, and the junction held 4 bases outside the gene matches. CDR3 size: 15 residues. Germline assignment: CDR1 MRHNA and CDR2 SNTAGT. This CDR3 is CASSTSGGSYNEQFF. The CDR3 nucleotides are TGTGCCAGCAGCACTAGCGGAGGCTCCTACAATGAGCAGTTCTTC.

The chain employs TRBV27 and TRBJ2-3; TRBD2 agrees at 8 bases. CDR1 is MNHEY and CDR2 is SMNVEV in the germline V gene (reference sequence). The CDR3 consists of 14 residues. The V segment lost 5 bases and the J segment 4 bases; nucleotides outside the gene matches: 5. Written as DNA, the CDR3 is TGTGCCAGCAGTAGGGACGGGAGGGCAGATACGCAGTATTTT. This translates into CASSRDGRADTQYF.

The chain employs TRBV19 and TRBJ2-1; D unclear. CDR1 and CDR2 from the germline V gene are LNHDA and SQIVND (reference sequence). V lost 6 bases, J lost 7 bases, and 7 bases lay in between. This CDR3 has 11 residues. The CDR3 nucleotides are TGTGCCAGTAGCGGAGATAATGAGCAGTTCTTC. Translating it yields CASSGDNEQFF.

The gene calls are TRBV6-1 and TRBJ1-5, with TRBD1 identical over 7 bases. The CDR3 runs 15 residues. CDR1 is MNHNS and CDR2 is SASEGT in the germline V gene. The V and J ends lost 6 bases and 4 bases, in that order; junction bases with no gene match: 9. CDR3: CASSADRDRNQPQHF. DNA of the CDR3: TGTGCCAGCAGCGCTGACAGGGATCGGAATCAGCCCCAGCATTTT.

The rearrangement links TRBV30 to TRBJ1-1; D unresolved. The CDR3 consists of 12 residues. Per the germline V gene, CDR1 is GTSNPN and CDR2 is SVGIG (reference sequence). The ends were cut back, 0 bases at V and 6 bases at J, with 8 bases in the middle. The DNA for the CDR3 is TGTGCCTGGAGTGTAGGAGGGCCTGAAGCTTTCTTT. This gives the protein CAWSVGGPEAFF.

The chain couples TRBV30 to TRBJ1-5, with D maybe TRBD1 (5 bases). Per germline, CDR1 GTSNPN and CDR2 SVGIG (reference sequence). There are 13 residues in the CDR3. V was clipped by 0 bases and J by 4 bases, with 7 bases between them. The CDR3 DNA sequence: TGTGCCTGGAGTGTCAGGGTAAATCAGCCCCAGCATTTT. Translated, it gives CAWSVRVNQPQHF.

This chain's CDR3 is CSVPEGQESSYEQYF. CDR3 DNA: TGCAGCGTTCCCGAGGGACAGGAGTCCTCCTACGAGCAGTACTTC. The chain combines TRBV29-1 with TRBJ2-7; TRBD1 matches at 8 bases. Germline V gene data show CDR1 as SQVTM and CDR2 as ANQGSEA. CDR3 length: 15 amino acids. With V trimmed by 5 bases and J by 0 bases, 9 bases remained unmatched.

V is TRBV13 and J is TRBJ1-2; TRBD1 agrees at 10 bases. This CDR3 spans 15 amino acids. With 4 bases clipped from V and 3 bases from J, the junction kept 5 bases outside the gene matches. The germline gives CDR1 PRHDT, CDR2 FYEKMQ (reference sequence). CDR3 bases: TGTGCCAGCAGCTCATTAGGGACAGGGGACTATGGCTACACCTTC. It codes for CASSSLGTGDYGYTF.

V usage is TRBV6-1 and J usage is TRBJ1-1; D is perhaps TRBD1 (6 bases). Trimming cost V 1 base and J 3 bases, with 15 bases left between them. The CDR3 has 16 amino acids. CDR1 is MNHNS and CDR2 is SASEGT in the germline V gene. The CDR3 coding sequence is TGTGCCAGCAGTGAAGTTGGGGGGGGCTGGGACACTGAAGCTTTCTTT. It encodes CASSEVGGGWDTEAFF.

CDR3 amino acids: CASRAGQANYGYTF. CDR3 bases: TGTGCCAGCAGAGCCGGACAGGCGAACTATGGCTACACCTTC. The gene calls are TRBV2 and TRBJ1-2; 7 bases are a match to TRBD1. The CDR3 extends over 14 amino acids. The junction had 6 bases not matched to a gene; V was cut back by 6 bases and J by 2 bases. Germline V gene sequence: CDR1 SNHLY, CDR2 FYNNEI.

The rearrangement joins TRBV7-8 to TRBJ1-5; no firm D call. V was pared by 1 base and J by 2 bases, with 12 bases between. This CDR3 spans 16 amino acids. Germline lookup yields CDR1 SGHVS and CDR2 FQNEAQ. CDR3 nucleotides: TGTGCCAGCAGCTTAGTCGAACCGTCGGGCAATCAGCCCCAGCATTTT. This gives the protein CASSLVEPSGNQPQHF.

The chain employs TRBV5-1 and TRBJ2-5; TRBD1 aligns across 10 bases. V shed 8 bases, J shed 5 bases, and the junction held 12 bases outside the gene matches. The CDR3 spans 15 residues. In germline, CDR1 is SGHRS, CDR2 YFSETQ. The CDR3, as DNA: TGCGCCAGGATACACGGGACAGGGGATTTCGAGACCCAGTACTTC. Translating it yields CARIHGTGDFETQYF.

V and J are TRBV7-2 and TRBJ1-3; TRBD1 aligns across 9 bases. Unmatched junction bases numbered 3, after V lost 5 bases and J lost 4 bases. The germline V gene has CDR1 SGHTA and CDR2 FQGNSA. There are 14 residues in the CDR3. The CDR3 reads CASSGGTGGNTIYF. CDR3 DNA: TGTGCCAGCAGCGGAGGGACAGGGGGAAACACCATATATTTT.

The chain links TRBV5-1 to TRBJ2-1, with 12 bases fitting TRBD2. Germline CDR1 reads SGHRS; CDR2 reads YFSETQ. V was pared by 1 base and J by 7 bases, with 9 bases of the junction left unmatched. This CDR3 spans 17 amino acids. The CDR3: CASSLMVSTSGSNEQFF. CDR3 in DNA: TGCGCCAGCAGCTTGATGGTCTCGACTAGCGGGAGTAATGAGCAGTTCTTC.

This chain uses TRBV7-6 with TRBJ1-3; D possibly corresponds to TRBD1 (6 bases). In germline, CDR1 is SGHVS, CDR2 FNYEAQ. The CDR3 sequence is 16 residues long. The V and J ends lost 0 bases and 4 bases respectively, with 13 bases between them. As DNA, the CDR3 is TGTGCCAGCAGCTTAGCGGGTAGGGGGAACGGAAACACCATATATTTT. It yields the protein CASSLAGRGNGNTIYF.

In regard to this clone: An end of the junction does not agree with germline; a read error may underlie this. The chain recombines TRBV18 with TRBJ2-5; 8 positions agree with TRBD1. The CDR3 is made up of 16 amino acids. Germline-derived CDR1 and CDR2 are KGHSH and LQKENI. In DNA form, the CDR3 reads TGTGCCAGCGCACCACTAGGGACAGGATACCAAGAGACCCAGTACTTC. Protein: CASAPLGTGYQETQYF.

The J gene is TRBJ1-2, the V gene TRBV29-1, with D perhaps matching TRBD1 (5 bases). Germline V lookup: CDR1 SQVTM, CDR2 ANQGSEA. The CDR3 is 12 residues long. The V end was cut by 5 bases, the J end by 4 bases, with 11 bases between. In nucleotides, the CDR3 is TGCAGCGTTCAGGGATTGTCCTATGGCTACACCTTC. Protein sequence: CSVQGLSYGYTF.

The J gene is TRBJ1-5, the V gene TRBV14, with D possibly TRBD1 on 5 matching bases. Germline V gives CDR1 SGHDN, CDR2 FVKESK. The ends were cut back, 1 base at V and 6 bases at J, with 13 bases in the middle. This CDR3 is 15 amino acids long. The CDR3 coding sequence is TGTGCCAGCAGCCAAGGTCATGGGGGAGGTCAGCCCCAGCATTTT. Encoded protein: CASSQGHGGGQPQHF.

The CDR3 loop reads CASSQSLGQNTEAFF. The CDR3 DNA reads TGTGCCAGCAGTCAATCCTTGGGGCAGAACACTGAAGCTTTCTTT. The J gene is TRBJ1-1, the V gene TRBV9; a possible D gene is TRBD1 (5 bases). CDR1 SGDLS and CDR2 YYNGEE come from the germline V gene. V lost 5 bases and J 1 base, leaving 15 bases between the germline ends. The CDR3 consists of 15 residues.

The genes are TRBV9 and TRBJ1-1; TRBD1 agrees at 7 bases. CDR1 is SGDLS, CDR2 YYNGEE, per germline. V lost 4 bases and J lost 8; bases outside the gene matches: 17. The length of the CDR3 is 16 residues. CDR3 amino acids: CASSLSPKPEQGEAFF. In nucleotides, the CDR3 is TGTGCCAGCAGCCTGTCCCCCAAACCAGAACAGGGGGAAGCTTTCTTT.

The chain uses TRBV5-6 and TRBJ2-7, with unresolved D. V was trimmed by 4 bases and J by 2 bases, leaving 25 bases between them. The CDR3 is made up of 18 amino acids. CDR1 and CDR2 (germline): SGHDT, YYEEEE. This chain's CDR3 is CASSNRPTVAVKTYEQYF. CDR3 bases: TGTGCCAGCAGCAATCGCCCGACTGTGGCGGTTAAAACCTACGAGCAGTACTTC.

The genes are TRBV6-5 and TRBJ1-1; D may be TRBD1 (5 bases). This CDR3 has 12 amino acids. The germline gives CDR1 MNHEY, CDR2 SVGAGI. Trimming shortened V by 6 bases and J by 1 base, and 6 bases separated the two germline ends. The CDR3 coding sequence is TGTGCCAGCAGCCAGGGGAACACTGAAGCTTTCTTT. This sequence encodes CASSQGNTEAFF.

The rearrangement joins TRBV5-5 to TRBJ1-5, with TRBD1 matching 9 bases. Germline V gives CDR1 SGHKS, CDR2 YYEKEE (reference sequence). The V and J ends lost 0 bases and 4 bases, in that order; junction bases with no gene match: 5. This CDR3 region has 16 residues. The CDR3 loop is CASSLGRQGGNQPQHF. The CDR3 DNA reads as TGTGCCAGCAGCTTGGGTAGACAGGGGGGGAATCAGCCCCAGCATTTT.